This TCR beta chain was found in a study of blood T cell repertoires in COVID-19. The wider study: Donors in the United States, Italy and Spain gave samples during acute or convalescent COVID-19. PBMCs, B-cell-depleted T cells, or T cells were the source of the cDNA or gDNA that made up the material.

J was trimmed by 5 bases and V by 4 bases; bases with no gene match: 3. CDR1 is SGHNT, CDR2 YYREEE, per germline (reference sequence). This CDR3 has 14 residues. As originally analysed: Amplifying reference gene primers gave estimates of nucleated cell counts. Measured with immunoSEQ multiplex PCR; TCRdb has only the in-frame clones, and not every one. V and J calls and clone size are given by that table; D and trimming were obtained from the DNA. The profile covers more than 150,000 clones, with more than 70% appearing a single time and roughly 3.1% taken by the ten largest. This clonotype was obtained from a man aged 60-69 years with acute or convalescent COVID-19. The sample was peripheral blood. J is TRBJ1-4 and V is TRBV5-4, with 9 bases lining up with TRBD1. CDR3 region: CASSMGQGNEKLFF. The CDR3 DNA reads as TGTGCCAGCAGCATGGGACAGGGAAATGAAAAACTGTTTTTT.